The 32 T cell receptor beta chains presented below share a single source sample, sequenced in a study of PD-1 blockade in mismatch repair-deficient tumors. The data were produced by immunoSEQ multiplex PCR, yet TCRdb's version contains in-frame clones alone and is incomplete. The table shows about 15,000 clones, with almost 85% occurring only once. The input for sequencing was PBMCs, taken before pembrolizumab treatment. The receptors were gathered from an adult with mismatch repair-deficient cancer.

This clone turned up a few times. The J gene is TRBJ2-3, the V gene TRBV28, with 8 bases aligning to TRBD1. V shed 7 bases and J 8 bases; nucleotides not matched to a gene: 14. The CDR3 loop spans 15 amino acids. The germline gives CDR1 MDHEN, CDR2 SYDVKM. DNA for the CDR3: TGTGCCAGCACCCTCCCAGGGGGCGTTAGGCGTACGCAGTATTTT. The encoded protein is CASTLPGGVRRTQYF.

The chain recombines TRBV5-1 with TRBJ2-7; D is undetermined. Per the germline V gene, CDR1 is SGHRS and CDR2 is YFSETQ. This CDR3 contains 13 residues. V was shortened by 5 bases and J by 2 bases, with 11 bases between the two germline ends. This CDR3 reads CASRSLGAYEQYF. CDR3 DNA sequence: TGCGCCAGCAGGTCCCTCGGAGCCTACGAGCAGTACTTC.

This chain links TRBV28 with TRBJ1-5; the D gene is possibly TRBD1 (6 bases). CDR1 and CDR2 from the germline V gene are MDHEN and SYDVKM. Trimming removed 11 bases at V and 4 bases at J, with 12 bases between. The CDR3 is made up of 12 amino acids. The CDR3 loop is CACGQNNQPQHF. DNA of the CDR3: TGTGCCTGCGGACAGAATAATCAGCCCCAGCATTTT.

The gene calls are TRBV19 and TRBJ1-1; no clear D gene. Trimming removed 3 bases from V and 0 bases from J, with 8 bases in between. Germline loops: CDR1 LNHDA, CDR2 SQIVND (reference sequence). CDR3 size: 14 residues. Here the CDR3 reads CASSMGFMNTEAFF. CDR3 in DNA: TGTGCCAGTAGTATGGGATTTATGAACACTGAAGCTTTCTTT.

This chain joins TRBV19 and TRBJ2-1; 8 bases agree with TRBD2. The CDR3 length is 14 residues. Germline-derived CDR1 and CDR2 are LNHDA and SQIVND (reference sequence). The junction had 6 bases not matched to a gene; V was cut back by 3 bases and J by 8 bases. The CDR3: CASSMMREVDEQFF. The CDR3 coding sequence is TGTGCCAGTAGTATGATGCGGGAGGTAGATGAGCAGTTCTTC.

The rearrangement links TRBV21-1 to TRBJ1-5. TRBV21-1 is given as a pseudogene. The CDR3 runs to 12 residues. CDR3 nucleotide sequence: TGTGCCAGGGCTATGCGGATTCAGCCCCAGCATTTT. As protein: CARAMRIQPQHF.

J is TRBJ1-2 and V is TRBV4-1; TRBD1 aligns across 9 bases. V lost 1 base and J lost 2; bases outside the gene matches: 11. The CDR3 runs 18 residues. Per the germline V gene, CDR1 is MGHRA and CDR2 is YSYEKL. The CDR3 here is CASSQVIHTGQGNYGYTF. CDR3 coding DNA: TGCGCCAGCAGCCAAGTCATCCACACGGGACAGGGCAACTATGGCTACACCTTC.

The genes are TRBV7-3 and TRBJ2-1; D unresolved. V was cut by 2 bases and J by 9 bases, with 5 bases left in between. Germline CDR1 SGHTA, CDR2 FQGTGA. The CDR3 is 11 amino acids. CDR3 amino acids: CASSLGGEQFF. The CDR3 DNA reads as TGTGCCAGCAGCTTAGGTGGTGAGCAGTTCTTC.

This clone was picked up one time. CDR3 nucleotides: TGCGCCAGCAGCCCAGAACCCCAGGCCACCTACGAGCAGTACTTC. Translating gives CASSPEPQATYEQYF. The chain links TRBV4-3 to TRBJ2-7, with unresolved D. Trimming removed 4 bases at V and 2 bases at J, with 15 bases between. Germline V gives CDR1 LGHNA, CDR2 YSLEER. The length of the CDR3 is 15 residues.

This chain joins TRBV9 and TRBJ1-1; the match to TRBD1 covers 9 bases. Germline V gives CDR1 SGDLS, CDR2 YYNGEE. There are 15 residues in the CDR3. After removal of 3 bases from V and 7 bases from J, the junction contained 10 bases not matched to a gene. For the CDR3, the DNA is TGTGCCAGCAGCGCCCCCGGGACAGGGTGGAGTGAAGCTTTCTTT. Its translation is CASSAPGTGWSEAFF.

The chain recombines TRBV27 with TRBJ2-2; D perhaps matches TRBD1 (5 bases). In germline, CDR1 is MNHEY, CDR2 SMNVEV (reference sequence). Trimming pared 5 bases from V and 5 bases from J, leaving 18 bases between. The CDR3 has 16 residues. The CDR3 region has the DNA TGTGCCAGCAGTCCTCTTGGGGCTCTCTTAACCGGGGAGCTGTTTTTT. It is translated as CASSPLGALLTGELFF.

This clone is classed as medium-sized. The rearrangement joins TRBV7-9 to TRBJ1-1; D unresolved. Trimming took 1 base from V and 4 from J, leaving 16 bases between them. The CDR3 totals 16 residues. CDR1 and CDR2 (germline): SEHNR, FQNEAQ (reference sequence). CDR3 DNA: TGTGCCAGCAGCTTAGGTGGTCGGGCCCCGGGCACTGAAGCTTTCTTT. It codes for CASSLGGRAPGTEAFF.

This clone was observed a single time. The rearrangement links TRBV19 to TRBJ2-5; 7 nucleotides line up with TRBD2. This CDR3 spans 18 amino acids. V dropped 5 bases and J dropped 9; count of bases not matched to a gene: 24. From germline, CDR1 is LNHDA and CDR2 SQIVND (reference sequence). The CDR3, as DNA: TGTGCCAGTAGTGCCACGTCAGCTGTCGGGGACTCACGGGAGGCCCAGTACTTC. This encodes CASSATSAVGDSREAQYF.

This chain links TRBV4-2 with TRBJ2-7; possibly TRBD2 for D (6 bases). Per the germline V gene, CDR1 is LGHNA and CDR2 is YNFKEQ. Deletions cut 4 bases from V and 1 base from J, with 17 bases between. The CDR3 loop spans 16 amino acids. The CDR3 nucleotides are TGTGCCAGCAGCCTTAAGCCCCGGGACTCATCCTACGAGCAGTACTTC. Translating gives CASSLKPRDSSYEQYF.

V gene TRBV11-2 combines with J gene TRBJ2-3, with D maybe TRBD2 (5 bases). The CDR3 is 14 residues long. The germline V gene encodes CDR1 SGHAT and CDR2 FQNNGV. Trimming shortened V by 5 bases and J by 4 bases, and 13 bases separated the two germline ends. The CDR3 region has the DNA TGTGCCAGCAGCAGAGGGATTCTGGCAGATACGCAGTATTTT. It yields the protein CASSRGILADTQYF.

A word on this clone: The junction differs from germline at one of its ends, possibly a read error. This CDR3 reads CAWKTQGSNEQYF. DNA of the CDR3: TGTGCCTGGAAGACACAGGGCTCCAACGAGCAGTACTTC. This chain joins TRBV30 and TRBJ2-7, with a possible D match to TRBD1 (6 bases). The CDR3 has 13 amino acids. Germline V lookup: CDR1 GTSNPN, CDR2 SVGIG (reference sequence).

The genes are TRBV9 and TRBJ2-7, with 9 bases matching TRBD1. Germline V lookup: CDR1 SGDLS, CDR2 YYNGEE. Trimming at V came to 3 bases and at J to 5 bases, leaving 9 bases not matched to a gene. The CDR3 has 15 residues. Here the CDR3 reads CASSAPGTGTHEQYF. In DNA form, the CDR3 reads TGTGCCAGCAGCGCTCCCGGGACAGGGACCCACGAGCAGTACTTC.

This clone was observed once. The rearrangement joins TRBV4-1 to TRBJ2-5, with TRBD1 identical over 7 bases. V lost 5 bases and J lost 5; bases outside the gene matches: 11. The CDR3 runs to 15 residues. Germline loops: CDR1 MGHRA, CDR2 YSYEKL. CDR3: CASSSQGDYRETQYF. CDR3 bases: TGCGCCAGCAGCTCTCAGGGGGATTACAGGGAGACCCAGTACTTC.

This clone was observed once. V gene TRBV5-6 combines with J gene TRBJ2-7; 8 nucleotides line up with TRBD1. CDR3 size: 14 residues. After removal of 0 bases from V and 2 bases from J, the junction contained 1 base not matched to a gene. The germline gives CDR1 SGHDT, CDR2 YYEEEE. The CDR3 is CASSLGTGTYEQYF. CDR3 nucleotide sequence: TGTGCCAGCAGCTTGGGGACAGGGACCTACGAGCAGTACTTC.

The chain employs TRBV6-1 and TRBJ1-2; D call uncertain. CDR1 is MNHNS, CDR2 SASEGT, per germline. V was trimmed by 4 bases and J by 4 bases, leaving 10 bases between them. CDR3 length: 13 residues. The CDR3 protein is CASSGSGIYGYTF. The CDR3 region has the DNA TGTGCCAGCAGTGGATCAGGTATCTATGGCTACACCTTC.

V and J are TRBV9 and TRBJ2-1; 9 positions agree with TRBD2. V lost 0 bases to trimming and J lost 2 bases; unmatched junction nucleotides: 3. The CDR3 covers 16 residues. Germline CDR1 SGDLS, CDR2 YYNGEE. The CDR3: CASSVDSGSPYNEQFF. CDR3 DNA sequence: TGTGCCAGCAGCGTAGATAGCGGGAGTCCCTACAATGAGCAGTTCTTC. Together with reference TRBV9 and TRBJ2-1, the CDR3 gives the full variable domain: DSGVTQTPKHLITATGQRVTLRCSPRSGDLSVYWYQQSLDQGLQFLIQYYNGEERAKGNILERFSAQQFPDLHSELNLSSLELGDSALYFCASSVDSGSPYNEQFFGPGTRLTVL.

This chain joins TRBV28 and TRBJ2-6; 12 nucleotides match TRBD1. The germline V gene has CDR1 MDHEN and CDR2 SYDVKM. V shed 4 bases and J 4 bases; nucleotides not matched to a gene: 8. This CDR3 contains 18 residues. CDR3 in amino acids: CASSSGTGGASGANVLTF. The DNA of the CDR3 is TGTGCCAGCAGTTCCGGGACAGGGGGCGCTTCGGGGGCCAACGTCCTGACTTTC.

J is TRBJ1-2 and V is TRBV6-1; TRBD1 agrees at 7 bases. The CDR3 length is 14 residues. Per the germline V gene, CDR1 is MNHNS and CDR2 is SASEGT. With 7 bases clipped from V and 1 base from J, the junction kept 6 bases outside the gene matches. CDR3 in DNA: TGTGCCAGCACTAGGACAGGAGTTAACTATGGCTACACCTTC. Translated: CASTRTGVNYGYTF.

The chain is built from TRBV5-5 and TRBJ1-2; D is ambiguous. Germline lookup yields CDR1 SGHKS and CDR2 YYEKEE (reference sequence). The V end lost 2 bases, the J end lost 5 bases, and 7 bases lay between the germline ends. The CDR3 is 12 amino acids. CDR3 in amino acids: CASSFRYYGYTF. DNA for the CDR3: TGTGCCAGCAGCTTCCGGTATTATGGCTACACCTTC.

A single count supports this clone. This sequence joins TRBV6-1 and TRBJ2-7; possibly TRBD2 for D (6 bases). Germline-derived CDR1 and CDR2 are MNHNS and SASEGT. V was trimmed by 5 bases and J by 1 base, leaving 15 bases between them. The CDR3 is 15 residues long. The CDR3: CASSSSGWRSYEQYF. CDR3 coding DNA: TGTGCCAGCAGTTCGAGCGGGTGGCGTTCCTACGAGCAGTACTTC.

J is TRBJ2-4 and V is TRBV27; D possibly uses TRBD1 or TRBD2 (5 bases each). In germline, CDR1 is MNHEY, CDR2 SMNVEV (reference sequence). The CDR3 runs to 14 residues. The V end was cut by 6 bases, the J end by 0 bases, with 9 bases between. The CDR3 DNA reads TGTGCCAGCAGGGGGGTCCTAGCCAAAAACATTCAGTACTTC. Its protein is CASRGVLAKNIQYF.

This sequence joins TRBV7-2 and TRBJ1-6; D perhaps matches TRBD1 (6 bases). Trimming shortened V by 2 bases and J by 7 bases, and 12 bases separated the two germline ends. Germline CDR1 reads SGHTA; CDR2 reads FQGNSA. The CDR3 is made up of 15 amino acids. The CDR3 DNA follows: TGTGCCAGCAGCTTAAGCGCGGGGGGCAATTCACCCCTCCACTTT. This translates into CASSLSAGGNSPLHF. The whole variable domain, remainder taken from reference TRBV7-2 and TRBJ1-6, is GAGVSQSPSNKVTEKGKDVELRCDPISGHTALYWYRQSLGQGLEFLIYFQGNSAPDKSGLPSDRFSAERTGGSVSTLTIQRTQQEDSAVYLCASSLSAGGNSPLHFGNGTRLTVT.

The chain joins TRBV5-1 to TRBJ1-3; D unresolved. V lost 4 bases and J lost 1, with 15 bases in between. The CDR3 extends over 16 amino acids. Germline assignment: CDR1 SGHRS and CDR2 YFSETQ. CDR3 protein: CASSDAPLGSGNTIYF. The CDR3 nucleotides read TGCGCCAGCAGCGACGCCCCCTTGGGATCTGGAAACACCATATATTTT.

The chain links TRBV5-4 to TRBJ2-7, with D possibly matching TRBD2 (5 bases). V was cut by 0 bases and J by 0 bases, with 13 bases left in between. The CDR3 sequence is 16 residues long. The germline V gene has CDR1 SGHNT and CDR2 YYREEE (reference sequence). CDR3 sequence: CASSLATRESSYEQYF. In DNA form, the CDR3 reads TGTGCCAGCAGCTTGGCTACTAGGGAGAGCTCCTACGAGCAGTACTTC. Drawing the rest from reference TRBV5-4 and TRBJ2-7, the complete variable domain is ETGVTQSPTHLIKTRGQQVTLRCSSQSGHNTVSWYQQALGQGPQFIFQYYREEENGRGNFPPRFSGLQFPNYSSELNVNALELDDSALYLCASSLATRESSYEQYFGPGTRLTVT.

The gene calls are TRBV5-8 and TRBJ1-1; D may be TRBD1 (6 bases). This CDR3 has 15 residues. From germline, CDR1 is SGHTS and CDR2 YDEGEE. V lost 2 bases and J lost 0, with 11 bases in between. In DNA form, the CDR3 reads TGTGCCAGCAGCTTTGAGGCAGGGGTGAACACTGAAGCTTTCTTT. Its translation: CASSFEAGVNTEAFF.

The chain recombines TRBV4-1 with TRBJ2-7, with D perhaps matching TRBD2 (6 bases). CDR1 is MGHRA and CDR2 is YSYEKL in the germline V gene. The germline V and J ends were trimmed by 0 bases and 2 bases, with 14 bases remaining between them. This CDR3 is 16 amino acids long. The CDR3 is CASSQDPASEAYEQYF. For the CDR3, the DNA is TGCGCCAGCAGCCAAGATCCAGCTAGCGAAGCCTACGAGCAGTACTTC.

This chain connects TRBV6-6 to TRBJ1-4, with no clear D. The CDR3 is 14 residues long. Between the trimmed V and J ends, which lost 5 bases and 0 bases, there was a span of 7 bases. Germline loops: CDR1 MNHNY, CDR2 SVGAGI (reference sequence). Here the CDR3 reads CASSDGATNEKLFF. Here the CDR3 DNA reads TGTGCCAGCAGTGATGGGGCAACTAATGAAAAACTGTTTTTT.